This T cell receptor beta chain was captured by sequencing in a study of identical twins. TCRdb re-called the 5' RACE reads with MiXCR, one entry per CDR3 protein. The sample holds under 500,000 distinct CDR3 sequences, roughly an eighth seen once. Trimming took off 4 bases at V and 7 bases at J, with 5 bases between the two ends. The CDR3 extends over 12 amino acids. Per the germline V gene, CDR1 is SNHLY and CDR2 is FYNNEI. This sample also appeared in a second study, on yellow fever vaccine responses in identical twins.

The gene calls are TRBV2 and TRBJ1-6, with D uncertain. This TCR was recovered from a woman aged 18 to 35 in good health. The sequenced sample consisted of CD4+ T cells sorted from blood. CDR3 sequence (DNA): TGTGCCAGCAGTGTAGAGAATTCACCCCTCCACTTT. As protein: CASSVENSPLHF. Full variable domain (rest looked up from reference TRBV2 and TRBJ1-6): EPEVTQTPSHQVTQMGQEVILRCVPISNHLYFYWYRQILGQKVEFLVSFYNNEISEKSEIFDDQFSVERPDGSNFTLKIRSTKLEDSAMYFCASSVENSPLHFGNGTRLTVT.